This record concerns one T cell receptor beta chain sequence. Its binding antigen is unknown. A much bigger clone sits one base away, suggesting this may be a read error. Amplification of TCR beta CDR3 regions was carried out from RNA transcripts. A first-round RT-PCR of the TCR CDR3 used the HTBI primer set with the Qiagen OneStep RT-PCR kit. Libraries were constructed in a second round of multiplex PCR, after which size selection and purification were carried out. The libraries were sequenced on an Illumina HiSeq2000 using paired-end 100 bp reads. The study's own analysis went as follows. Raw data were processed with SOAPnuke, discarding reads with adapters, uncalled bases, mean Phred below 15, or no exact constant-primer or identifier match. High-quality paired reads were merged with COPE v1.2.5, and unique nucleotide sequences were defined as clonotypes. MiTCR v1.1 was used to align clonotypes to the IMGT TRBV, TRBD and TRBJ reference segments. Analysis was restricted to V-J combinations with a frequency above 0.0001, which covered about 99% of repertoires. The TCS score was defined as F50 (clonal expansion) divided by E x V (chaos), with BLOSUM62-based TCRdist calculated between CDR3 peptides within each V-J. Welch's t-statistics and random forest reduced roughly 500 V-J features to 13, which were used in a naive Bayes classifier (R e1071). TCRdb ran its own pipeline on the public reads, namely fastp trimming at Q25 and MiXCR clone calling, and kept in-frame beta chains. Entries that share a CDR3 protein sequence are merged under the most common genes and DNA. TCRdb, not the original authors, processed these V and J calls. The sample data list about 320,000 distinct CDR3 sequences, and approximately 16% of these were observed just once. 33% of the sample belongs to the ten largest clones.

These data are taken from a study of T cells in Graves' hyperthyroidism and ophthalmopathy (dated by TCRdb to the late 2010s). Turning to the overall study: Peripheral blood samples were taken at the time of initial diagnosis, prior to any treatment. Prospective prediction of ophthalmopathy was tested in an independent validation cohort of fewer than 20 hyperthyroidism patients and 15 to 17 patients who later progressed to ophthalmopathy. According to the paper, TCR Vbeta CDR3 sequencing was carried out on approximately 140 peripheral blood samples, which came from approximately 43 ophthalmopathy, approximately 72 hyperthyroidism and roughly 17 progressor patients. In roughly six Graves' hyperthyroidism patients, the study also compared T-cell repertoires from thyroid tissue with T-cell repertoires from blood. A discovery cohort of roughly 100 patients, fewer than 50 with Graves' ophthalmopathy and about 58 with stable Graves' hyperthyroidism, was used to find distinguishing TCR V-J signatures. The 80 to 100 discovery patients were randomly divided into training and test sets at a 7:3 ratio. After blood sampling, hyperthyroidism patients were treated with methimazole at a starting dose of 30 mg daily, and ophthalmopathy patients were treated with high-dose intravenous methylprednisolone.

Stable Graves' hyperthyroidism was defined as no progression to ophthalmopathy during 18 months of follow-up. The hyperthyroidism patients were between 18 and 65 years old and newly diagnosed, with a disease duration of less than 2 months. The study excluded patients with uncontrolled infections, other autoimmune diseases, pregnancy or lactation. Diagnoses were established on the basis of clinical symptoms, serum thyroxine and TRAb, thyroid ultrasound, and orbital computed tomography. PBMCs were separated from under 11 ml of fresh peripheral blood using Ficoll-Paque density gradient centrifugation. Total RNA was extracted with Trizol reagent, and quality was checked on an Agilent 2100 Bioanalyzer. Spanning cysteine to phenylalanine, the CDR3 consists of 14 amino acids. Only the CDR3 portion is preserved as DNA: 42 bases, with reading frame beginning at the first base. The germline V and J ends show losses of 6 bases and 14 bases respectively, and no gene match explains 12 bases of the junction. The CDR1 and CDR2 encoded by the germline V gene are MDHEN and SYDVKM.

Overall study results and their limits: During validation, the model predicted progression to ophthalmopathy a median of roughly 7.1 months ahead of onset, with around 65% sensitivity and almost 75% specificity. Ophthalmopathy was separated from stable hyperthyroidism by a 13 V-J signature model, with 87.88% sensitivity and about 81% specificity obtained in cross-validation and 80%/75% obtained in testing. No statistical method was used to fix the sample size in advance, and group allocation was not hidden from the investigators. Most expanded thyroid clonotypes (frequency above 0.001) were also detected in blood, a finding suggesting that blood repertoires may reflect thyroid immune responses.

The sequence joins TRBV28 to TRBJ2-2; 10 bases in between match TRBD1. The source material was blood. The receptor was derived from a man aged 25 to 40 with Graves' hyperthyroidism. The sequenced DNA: TGTGCCAGCAGCATGGGACAGGGGATTCGGGGACTGTTTTTT. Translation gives CASSMGQGIRGLFF. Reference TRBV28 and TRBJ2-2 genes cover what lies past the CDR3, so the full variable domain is DVKVTQSSRYLVKRTGEKVFLECVQDMDHENMFWYRQDPGLGLRLIYFSYDVKMKEKGDIPEGYSVSREKKERFSLILESASTNQTSMYLCASSMGQGIRGLFFGEGSRLTVL.